This T cell receptor beta chain was identified during a study of CD4 T cells in relation to SARS-CoV-2 and coronaviruses. Study-level background: Of the patients, about 8 were male, a few female, two Hispanic. The restricting HLA molecule for shared crossreactive spike epitopes was mapped.

Some clones are missing from TCRdb's copy, which holds only in-frame ones; the method was immunoSEQ multiplex PCR. The repertoire includes some 38,000 clones, over 75% of them detected once, and roughly 20% sits in the top ten. The study's findings and limits: Samples before the pandemic and after infection were not matched within any donor.

This clone has only a few counts. The antigen is unknown. The CDR3 length is 17 residues. The germline CDR1 and CDR2 sequences are LNHDA and SQIVND (reference sequence). V shed 5 bases and J shed 2 bases, with 20 bases lying between them. More than 7.5 x 10^4 naive or memory CD4+ cells were cultured with CEF peptides for approximately eleven days. The sample was memory CD4+ T cells from PBMCs, cultured in vitro. The source is an adult with COVID-19. This chain uses TRBV19 with TRBJ2-3; tentative D call: TRBD2 (6 bases). The CDR3 DNA reads TGTGCCAGTAGTCCCACCGGGAGAGCGGCCTCCACAGATACGCAGTATTTT. Protein: CASSPTGRAASTDTQYF.